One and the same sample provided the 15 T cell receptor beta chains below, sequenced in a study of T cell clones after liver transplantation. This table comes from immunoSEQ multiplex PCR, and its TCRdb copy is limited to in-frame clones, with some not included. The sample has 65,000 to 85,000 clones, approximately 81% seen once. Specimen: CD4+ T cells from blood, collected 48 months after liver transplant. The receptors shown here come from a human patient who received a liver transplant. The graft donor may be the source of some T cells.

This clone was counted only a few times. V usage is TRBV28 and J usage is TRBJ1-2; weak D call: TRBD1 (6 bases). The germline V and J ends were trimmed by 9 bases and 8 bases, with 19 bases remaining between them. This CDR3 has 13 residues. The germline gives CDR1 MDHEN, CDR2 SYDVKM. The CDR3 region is CASGNGGARGYTF. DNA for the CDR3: TGTGCCAGTGGGAACGGGGGGGCGCGGGGCTACACCTTC.

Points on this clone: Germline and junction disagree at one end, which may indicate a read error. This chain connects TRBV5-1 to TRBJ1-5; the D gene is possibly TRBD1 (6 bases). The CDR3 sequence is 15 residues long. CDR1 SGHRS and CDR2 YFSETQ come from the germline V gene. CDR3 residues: CASSLDRYSNQPQHF. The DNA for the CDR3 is TGTGCCAGCAGCCTAGACAGGTATAGCAATCAGCCCCAGCATTTT.

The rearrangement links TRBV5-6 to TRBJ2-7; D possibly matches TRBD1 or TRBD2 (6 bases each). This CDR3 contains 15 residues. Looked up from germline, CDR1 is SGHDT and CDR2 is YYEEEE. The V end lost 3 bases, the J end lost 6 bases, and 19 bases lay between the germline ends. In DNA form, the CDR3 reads TGTGCCAGCAGCTCAGTAGTCTACAGGGAGGCCGAGCAGTACTTC. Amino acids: CASSSVVYREAEQYF.

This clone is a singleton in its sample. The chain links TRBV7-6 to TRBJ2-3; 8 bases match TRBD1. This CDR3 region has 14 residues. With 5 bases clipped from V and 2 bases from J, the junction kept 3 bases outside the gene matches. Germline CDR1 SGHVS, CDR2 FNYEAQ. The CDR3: CASSKGQDTDTQYF. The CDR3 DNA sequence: TGTGCCAGCAGCAAGGGACAGGACACAGATACGCAGTATTTT.

The CDR3 nucleotides read TGTGCCAGCAGCCGTACTAGCGGGGCCCAAGAGACCCAGTACTTC. This gives the protein CASSRTSGAQETQYF. This rearrangement joins TRBV7-2 to TRBJ2-5; TRBD2 agrees at 10 bases. CDR3 length: 15 amino acids. Per germline, CDR1 SGHTA and CDR2 FQGNSA. The J segment lost 1 base and the V segment lost 5 bases, leaving 4 bases of the junction unmatched.

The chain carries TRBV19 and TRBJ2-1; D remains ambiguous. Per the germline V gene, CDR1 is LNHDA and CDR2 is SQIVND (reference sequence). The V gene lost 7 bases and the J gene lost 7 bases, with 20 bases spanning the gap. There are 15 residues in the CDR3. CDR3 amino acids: CASNGADLDGNEQFF. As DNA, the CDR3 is TGTGCCAGTAATGGCGCGGACCTCGATGGGAATGAGCAGTTCTTC. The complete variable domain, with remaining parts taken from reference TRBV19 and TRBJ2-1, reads DGGITQSPKYLFRKEGQNVTLSCEQNLNHDAMYWYRQDPGQGLRLIYYSQIVNDFQKGDIAEGYSVSREKKESFPLTVTSAQKNPTAFYLCASNGADLDGNEQFFGPGTRLTVL.

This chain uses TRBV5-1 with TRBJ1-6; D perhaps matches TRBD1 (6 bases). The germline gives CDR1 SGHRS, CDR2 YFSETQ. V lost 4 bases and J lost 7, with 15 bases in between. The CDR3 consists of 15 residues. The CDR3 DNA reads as TGCGCCAGCAGCGCCGATACAGGGAGGAATTCACCCCTCCACTTT. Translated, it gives CASSADTGRNSPLHF. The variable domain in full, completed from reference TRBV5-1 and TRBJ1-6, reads KAGVTQTPRYLIKTRGQQVTLSCSPISGHRSVSWYQQTPGQGLQFLFEYFSETQRNKGNFPGRFSGRQFSNSRSEMNVSTLELGDSALYLCASSADTGRNSPLHFGNGTRLTVT.

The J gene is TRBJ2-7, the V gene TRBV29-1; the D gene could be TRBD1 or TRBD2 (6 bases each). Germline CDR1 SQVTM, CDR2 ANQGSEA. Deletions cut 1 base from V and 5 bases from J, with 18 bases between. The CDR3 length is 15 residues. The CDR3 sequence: CSVEGGAHRPDEQYF. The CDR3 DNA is TGCAGCGTTGAAGGGGGGGCGCATCGGCCAGACGAGCAGTACTTC.

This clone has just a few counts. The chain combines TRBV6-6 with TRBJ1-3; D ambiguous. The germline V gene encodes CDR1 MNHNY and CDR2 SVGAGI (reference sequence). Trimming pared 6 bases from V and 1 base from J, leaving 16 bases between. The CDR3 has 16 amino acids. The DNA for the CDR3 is TGTGCCAGCAGAAGTTCGACATCTCAGTCTGGAAACACCATATATTTT. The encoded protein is CASRSSTSQSGNTIYF.

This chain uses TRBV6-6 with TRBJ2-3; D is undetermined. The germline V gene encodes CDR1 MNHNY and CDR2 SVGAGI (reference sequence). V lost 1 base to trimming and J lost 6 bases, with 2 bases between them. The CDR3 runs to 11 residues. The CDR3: CASSYFDTQYF. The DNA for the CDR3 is TGTGCCAGCAGTTACTTCGATACGCAGTATTTT.

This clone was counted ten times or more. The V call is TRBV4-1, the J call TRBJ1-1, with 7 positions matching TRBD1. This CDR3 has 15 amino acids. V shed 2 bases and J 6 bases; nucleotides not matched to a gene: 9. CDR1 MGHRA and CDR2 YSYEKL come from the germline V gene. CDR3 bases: TGCGCCAGCAGCCAATTAACAGGGGTTATGGCTGAAGCTTTCTTT. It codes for CASSQLTGVMAEAFF.

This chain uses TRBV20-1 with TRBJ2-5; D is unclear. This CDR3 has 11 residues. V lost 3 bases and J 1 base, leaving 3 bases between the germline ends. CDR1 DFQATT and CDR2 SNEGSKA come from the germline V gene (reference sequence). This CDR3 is CSASGQETQYF. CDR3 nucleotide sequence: TGCAGTGCTAGTGGCCAAGAGACCCAGTACTTC.

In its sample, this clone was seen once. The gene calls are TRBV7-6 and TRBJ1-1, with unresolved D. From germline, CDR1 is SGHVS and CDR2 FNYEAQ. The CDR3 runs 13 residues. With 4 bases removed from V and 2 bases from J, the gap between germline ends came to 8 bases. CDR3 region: CASSSSPNTEAFF. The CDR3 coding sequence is TGTGCCAGCAGCTCTAGCCCCAACACTGAAGCTTTCTTT.

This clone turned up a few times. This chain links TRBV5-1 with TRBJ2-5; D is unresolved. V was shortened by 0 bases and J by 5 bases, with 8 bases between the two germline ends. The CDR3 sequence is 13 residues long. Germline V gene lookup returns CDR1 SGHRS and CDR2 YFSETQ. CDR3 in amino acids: CASSLGVGETQYF. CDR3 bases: TGCGCCAGCAGCTTGGGGGTAGGGGAGACCCAGTACTTC.

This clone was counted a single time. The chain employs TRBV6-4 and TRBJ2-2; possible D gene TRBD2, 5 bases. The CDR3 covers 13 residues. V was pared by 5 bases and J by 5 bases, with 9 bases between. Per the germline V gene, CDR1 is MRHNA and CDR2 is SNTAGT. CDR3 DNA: TGTGCCAGCAGTAACGGAGGAACCGGGGAGCTGTTTTTT. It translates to CASSNGGTGELFF.